This T cell receptor beta chain was sequenced for a study of blood T cells in healthy people across ages. For the study at large: About one barcoded TCR beta cDNA was captured per two T cells. Study-wide results and limits: PBMCs that were unsorted prevented a conclusive naive versus antigen-experienced comparison.

Notes on this clonotype: Its specificity is not known.

A second roughly 6 to 12 cycle PCR used barcoded and J-beta primers. CDR3-containing paired-end reads numbered at least 3 million in each sample. Each CDR3 protein gets one entry after TCRdb re-called the 5' RACE reads with MiXCR. Of about a million distinct CDR3 sequences listed, 51% are singletons. CDR3 length: 12 residues. The germline V and J ends were trimmed by 6 bases and 11 bases, with 18 bases remaining between them. CDR1 and CDR2 from the germline V gene are SQVTM and ANQGSEA. The sequence was collected from a woman between 55 and 75 years old in good health. The chain uses TRBV29-1 and TRBJ2-3; tentative D call: TRBD1 (5 bases). The sample comprised blood. CDR3 DNA sequence: TGCAGCGTGAGGACGGATGCTAGGGGGCAGTATTTT. It encodes CSVRTDARGQYF.